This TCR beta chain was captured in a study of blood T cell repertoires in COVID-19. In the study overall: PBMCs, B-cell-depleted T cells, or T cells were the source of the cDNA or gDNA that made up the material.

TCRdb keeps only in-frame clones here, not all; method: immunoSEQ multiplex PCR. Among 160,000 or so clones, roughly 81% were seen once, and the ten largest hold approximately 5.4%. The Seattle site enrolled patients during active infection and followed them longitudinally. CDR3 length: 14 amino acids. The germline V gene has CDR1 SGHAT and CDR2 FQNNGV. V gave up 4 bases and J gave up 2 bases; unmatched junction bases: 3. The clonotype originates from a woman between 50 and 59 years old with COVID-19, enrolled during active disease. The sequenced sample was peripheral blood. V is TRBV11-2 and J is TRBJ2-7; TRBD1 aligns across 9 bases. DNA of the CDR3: TGTGCCAGCAGCTCGGGACAGGGCCCCTACGAGCAGTACTTC. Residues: CASSSGQGPYEQYF. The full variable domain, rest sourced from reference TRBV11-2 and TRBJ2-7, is EAGVAQSPRYKIIEKRQSVAFWCNPISGHATLYWYQQILGQGPKLLIQFQNNGVVDDSQLPKDRFSAERLKGVDSTLKIQPAKLEDSAVYLCASSSGQGPYEQYFGPGTRLTVT.